The T cell receptor beta chain under discussion was sequenced for a study of blood T cell repertoires in COVID-19. Study-level background: The United States, Italy and Spain provided the acute and convalescent COVID-19 samples. The analysed material was cDNA or gDNA that came from T cells, B-cell-depleted T cells, or PBMCs.

Methods used by the authors: The authors estimated nucleated cell counts from reference gene primer amplification. Generated by immunoSEQ multiplex PCR, the TCRdb table keeps only in-frame clones and is missing some. V and J calls and clone size are copied from that table; D and trimming were computed from the DNA. The repertoire consists of around 110,000 clones, with about nine tenths occurring once and the leading ten covering approximately 6.2%. Germline loops: CDR1 KGHSH, CDR2 LQKENI. This CDR3 comprises 16 residues. The V and J ends lost 6 bases and 0 bases, in that order; junction bases with no gene match: 9.

The sample consisted of peripheral blood. This TCR derives from a man aged 50 to 60 with active or convalescent COVID-19. V gene TRBV18 combines with J gene TRBJ1-1, with TRBD1 matching over 8 bases. In nucleotides, the CDR3 is TGTGCCAGCTCCTTGACAGGGGCCCCCATGAACACTGAAGCTTTCTTT. Translating gives CASSLTGAPMNTEAFF.